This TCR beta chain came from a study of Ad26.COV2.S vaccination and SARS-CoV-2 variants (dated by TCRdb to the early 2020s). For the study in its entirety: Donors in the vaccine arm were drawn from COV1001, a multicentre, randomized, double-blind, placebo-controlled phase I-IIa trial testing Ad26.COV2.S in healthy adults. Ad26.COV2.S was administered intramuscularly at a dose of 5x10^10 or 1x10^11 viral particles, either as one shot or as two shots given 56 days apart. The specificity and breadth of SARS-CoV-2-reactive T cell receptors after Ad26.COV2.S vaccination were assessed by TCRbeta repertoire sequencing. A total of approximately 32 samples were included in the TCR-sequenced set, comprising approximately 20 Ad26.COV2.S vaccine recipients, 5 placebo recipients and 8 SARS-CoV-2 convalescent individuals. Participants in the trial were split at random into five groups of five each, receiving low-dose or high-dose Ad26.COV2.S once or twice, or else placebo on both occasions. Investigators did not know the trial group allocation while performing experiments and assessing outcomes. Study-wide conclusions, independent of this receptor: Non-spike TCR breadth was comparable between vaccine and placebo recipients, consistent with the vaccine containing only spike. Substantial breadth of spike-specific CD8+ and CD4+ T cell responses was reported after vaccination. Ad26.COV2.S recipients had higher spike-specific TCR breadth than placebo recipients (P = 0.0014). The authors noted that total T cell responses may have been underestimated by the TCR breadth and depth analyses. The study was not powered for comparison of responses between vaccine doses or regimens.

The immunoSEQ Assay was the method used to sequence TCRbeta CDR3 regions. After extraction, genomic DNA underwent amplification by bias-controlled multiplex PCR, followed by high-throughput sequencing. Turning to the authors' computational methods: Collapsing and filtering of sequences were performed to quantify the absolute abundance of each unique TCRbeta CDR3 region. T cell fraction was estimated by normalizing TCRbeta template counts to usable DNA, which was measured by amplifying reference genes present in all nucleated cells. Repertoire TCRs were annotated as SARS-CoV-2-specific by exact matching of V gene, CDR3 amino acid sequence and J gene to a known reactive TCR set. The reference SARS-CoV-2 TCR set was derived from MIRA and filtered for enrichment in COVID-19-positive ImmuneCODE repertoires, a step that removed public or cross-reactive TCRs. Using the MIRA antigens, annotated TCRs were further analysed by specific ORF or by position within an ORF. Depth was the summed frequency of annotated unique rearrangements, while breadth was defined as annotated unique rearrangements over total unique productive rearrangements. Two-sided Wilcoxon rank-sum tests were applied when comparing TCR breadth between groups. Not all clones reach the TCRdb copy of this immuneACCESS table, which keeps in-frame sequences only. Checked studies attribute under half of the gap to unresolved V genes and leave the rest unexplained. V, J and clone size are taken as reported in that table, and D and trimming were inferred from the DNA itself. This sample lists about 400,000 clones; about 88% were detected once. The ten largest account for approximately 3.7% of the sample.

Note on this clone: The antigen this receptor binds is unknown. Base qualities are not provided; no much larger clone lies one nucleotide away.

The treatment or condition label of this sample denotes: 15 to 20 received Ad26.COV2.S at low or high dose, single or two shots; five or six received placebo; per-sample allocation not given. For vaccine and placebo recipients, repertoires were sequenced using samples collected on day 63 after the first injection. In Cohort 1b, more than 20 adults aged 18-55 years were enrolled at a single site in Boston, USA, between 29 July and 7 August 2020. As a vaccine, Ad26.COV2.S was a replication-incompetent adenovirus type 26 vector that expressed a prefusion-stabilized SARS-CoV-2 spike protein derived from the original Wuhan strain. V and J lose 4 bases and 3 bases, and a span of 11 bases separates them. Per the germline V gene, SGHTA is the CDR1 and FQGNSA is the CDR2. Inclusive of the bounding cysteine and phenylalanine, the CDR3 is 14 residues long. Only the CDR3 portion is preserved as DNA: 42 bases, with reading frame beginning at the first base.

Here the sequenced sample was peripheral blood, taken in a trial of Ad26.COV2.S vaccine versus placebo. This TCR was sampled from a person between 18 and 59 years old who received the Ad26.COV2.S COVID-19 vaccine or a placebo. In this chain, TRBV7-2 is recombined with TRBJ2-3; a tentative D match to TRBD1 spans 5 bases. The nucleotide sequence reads TGTGCCAGCAGCTCCAATTCAGGGACAGATACGCAGTATTTT. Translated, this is CASSSNSGTDTQYF.